A single sample gave rise to the 17 T cell receptor beta chains below, sequenced in a study of shared clonotypes between healthy human individuals. In the naive CD8 group, cells lacked CD45RO and were positively selected for CCR7, so terminally differentiated effector memory CD45RA+ cells were left out. The data were produced by immunoSEQ multiplex PCR, yet TCRdb's version contains in-frame clones alone and is incomplete. The sample carries about 2.1 million clones, 80% to 95% recorded once. The sequenced material came from naive CD8+ T cells from PBMCs. All receptors derive from a man aged 18 to 29 in good health. Some clones in this sample may be carry-over from other donors' samples.

This chain links TRBV10-1 with TRBJ2-3, with D possibly TRBD2 on 6 matching bases. The CDR3 runs 17 residues. Trimming pared 0 bases from V and 2 bases from J, leaving 15 bases between. CDR1 is WNHNN and CDR2 is SYGVQD in the germline V gene (reference sequence). CDR3 residues: CASSESGVREPTDTQYF. CDR3 in DNA: TGCGCCAGCAGTGAGTCGGGAGTCCGGGAGCCCACAGATACGCAGTATTTT.

This rearrangement joins TRBV5-5 to TRBJ2-7; 9 nucleotides agree with TRBD2. Germline CDR1 and CDR2: SGHKS and YYEKEE (reference sequence). CDR3 length: 15 amino acids. Trimming cost V 4 bases and J 3 bases; bases outside gene matches: 8. CDR3 in amino acids: CASSPYLAGNYEQYF. The CDR3 coding sequence is TGTGCCAGCAGCCCCTACCTAGCGGGGAACTACGAGCAGTACTTC.

This rearrangement joins TRBV30 to TRBJ2-1, with 9 bases fitting TRBD2. The germline V gene encodes CDR1 GTSNPN and CDR2 SVGIG (reference sequence). The CDR3 sequence is 15 residues long. With V trimmed by 4 bases and J by 0 bases, 4 bases remained unmatched. This chain's CDR3 is CAWIAGVSSYNEQFF. The DNA for the CDR3 is TGTGCCTGGATAGCGGGAGTTTCCTCCTACAATGAGCAGTTCTTC.

J is TRBJ2-3 and V is TRBV27; no clear D gene. V was cut by 6 bases and J by 14 bases, with 18 bases left in between. The CDR3 sequence is 12 residues long. Per germline, CDR1 MNHEY and CDR2 SMNVEV (reference sequence). The CDR3 reads CASSHPSHRPYF. The CDR3 coding sequence is TGTGCCAGCAGCCACCCTAGTCATCGCCCGTATTTT.

This chain joins TRBV28 and TRBJ1-5; D is perhaps TRBD1 (5 bases). The CDR3 is 16 amino acids. Between the trimmed V and J ends, which lost 3 bases and 0 bases, there was a span of 12 bases. Looked up from germline, CDR1 is MDHEN and CDR2 is SYDVKM. In DNA, the CDR3 is TGTGCCAGCAGTTTTTACAGGAGTTATAGCAATCAGCCCCAGCATTTT. Amino acids: CASSFYRSYSNQPQHF.

The J gene is TRBJ1-1, the V gene TRBV7-2; 10 positions match TRBD1. There are 16 residues in the CDR3. Germline V gene data show CDR1 as SGHTA and CDR2 as FQGNSA. V lost 5 bases and J lost 5; bases outside the gene matches: 11. The CDR3 loop reads CASSPIFRDRGTEAFF. Here the CDR3 DNA reads TGTGCCAGCAGCCCAATTTTCCGGGACAGGGGTACTGAAGCTTTCTTT.

The sample holds one count of this clone. The V call is TRBV27, the J call TRBJ2-4; D uncertain. Germline CDR1 and CDR2: MNHEY and SMNVEV (reference sequence). The CDR3 runs to 14 residues. CDR3 sequence (DNA): TGTGTCCCTGAAGCTGACGTAGCCAAAAACATTCAGTACTTC. Its translation is CVPEADVAKNIQYF.

This chain connects TRBV10-3 to TRBJ1-5; 11 bases are a match to TRBD1. This CDR3 has 16 residues. Germline V gene lookup returns CDR1 ENHRY and CDR2 SYGVKD. The V gene end was trimmed by 1 base and the J gene end by 6 bases; junction bases not matched to a gene: 5. The DNA for the CDR3 is TGTGCCATCAGTGAGTTCGGACAGGGGGCCGTTCAGCCCCAGCATTTT. It codes for CAISEFGQGAVQPQHF.

The chain is built from TRBV27 and TRBJ1-2; D remains unclear. The CDR3 is 15 amino acids. Trimming removed 5 bases at V and 4 bases at J, with 17 bases between. The germline V gene has CDR1 MNHEY and CDR2 SMNVEV (reference sequence). CDR3 nucleotide sequence: TGTGCCAGCAGTCCTTTTTCGGGAGCCGGCTATGGCTACACCTTC. This translates into CASSPFSGAGYGYTF.

The V gene is TRBV27, the J gene TRBJ1-1, with 7 bases fitting TRBD1. This CDR3 is built from 15 residues. Germline V gives CDR1 MNHEY, CDR2 SMNVEV (reference sequence). J gave up 2 bases and V 5 bases, and 8 bases lay outside the gene matches. The CDR3 here is CASSAPRTGNTEAFF. CDR3 sequence (DNA): TGTGCCAGCAGTGCCCCCCGGACAGGAAACACTGAAGCTTTCTTT.

This chain links TRBV7-3 with TRBJ2-6; D may correspond to TRBD1 or TRBD2 (5 bases each). The CDR3 length is 16 residues. CDR1 SGHTA and CDR2 FQGTGA come from the germline V gene. Trimming pared 4 bases from V and 2 bases from J, leaving 12 bases between. The CDR3 DNA is TGTGCCAGCAGCTCACTAGAGGGACCTGGGGCCAACGTCCTGACTTTC. Encoded protein: CASSSLEGPGANVLTF.

This clone has just one count. The chain carries TRBV19 and TRBJ2-3; no clear D gene. Deletions cut 7 bases from V and 5 bases from J, with 19 bases between. The CDR3 runs to 15 residues. Germline CDR1 is LNHDA and CDR2 is SQIVND (reference sequence). CDR3 residues: CASKSRTYLVDTQYF. In DNA, the CDR3 is TGTGCCAGTAAATCCCGAACCTACTTGGTAGATACGCAGTATTTT. Variable domain in full (rest from reference TRBV19 and TRBJ2-3): DGGITQSPKYLFRKEGQNVTLSCEQNLNHDAMYWYRQDPGQGLRLIYYSQIVNDFQKGDIAEGYSVSREKKESFPLTVTSAQKNPTAFYLCASKSRTYLVDTQYFGPGTRLTVL.

The chain is built from TRBV10-3 and TRBJ2-3; perhaps D is TRBD1 or TRBD2 (6 bases each). The germline V gene has CDR1 ENHRY and CDR2 SYGVKD. This CDR3 has 16 amino acids. The V end lost 4 bases, the J end lost 4 bases, and 18 bases lay between the germline ends. The DNA of the CDR3 is TGTGCCATCAGTGTTCACACCTCGGGGGCCTCAGATACGCAGTATTTT. It encodes CAISVHTSGASDTQYF.

CDR3 in DNA: TGTGCCACCAGCAGAAAGTCAGGGGGGGAAGCTTTCTTT. This translates into CATSRKSGGEAFF. This chain links TRBV15 with TRBJ1-1; TRBD1 aligns across 7 bases. Trimming cost V 2 bases and J 8 bases; bases outside gene matches: 5. The CDR3 has 13 residues. CDR1 and CDR2 from the germline V gene are LNHNV and YYDKDF (reference sequence).

CDR3 residues: CASSFTPAGSAYEQYF. CDR3 nucleotide sequence: TGCGCCAGCAGCTTTACCCCAGCGGGGAGTGCCTACGAGCAGTACTTC. The V and J genes are TRBV5-1 and TRBJ2-7; 7 bases match TRBD2. Germline values: CDR1 SGHRS, CDR2 YFSETQ. J gave up 2 bases and V 2 bases, and 10 bases lay outside the gene matches. This CDR3 has 16 residues. Variable domain in full (rest from reference TRBV5-1 and TRBJ2-7): KAGVTQTPRYLIKTRGQQVTLSCSPISGHRSVSWYQQTPGQGLQFLFEYFSETQRNKGNFPGRFSGRQFSNSRSEMNVSTLELGDSALYLCASSFTPAGSAYEQYFGPGTRLTVT.

The chain carries TRBV4-1 and TRBJ2-1, with 10 bases lining up with TRBD2. The CDR3 contains 17 residues. J gave up 8 bases and V 3 bases, and 13 bases lay outside the gene matches. Germline assignment: CDR1 MGHRA and CDR2 YSYEKL. In DNA form, the CDR3 reads TGCGCCAGCAGCCAGTCATTGTCTAGCGGGAGTCGGGATGAGCAGTTCTTC. Protein: CASSQSLSSGSRDEQFF.

About this clone: Other DNA sequences in the sample encode the same CDR3. V gene TRBV28 combines with J gene TRBJ1-2, with 7 bases that match TRBD1. The J segment lost 4 bases and the V segment lost 3 bases, leaving 2 bases of the junction unmatched. CDR1 and CDR2 from the germline V gene are MDHEN and SYDVKM. This CDR3 is 13 amino acids long. CDR3 bases: TGTGCCAGCAGTTTCGCAGGGGGCTATGGCTACACCTTC. Translating gives CASSFAGGYGYTF.